This T cell receptor (beta chain) originates from a study of T cell responses to AZD1222 COVID-19 vaccine. Study findings and constraints: With dominance at 160-218 and 743-854, vaccine-associated CD4 TCRs spanned spike.

Germline values: CDR1 GTSNPN, CDR2 SVGIG (reference sequence). Trimming shortened V by 4 bases and J by 0 bases, and 10 bases separated the two germline ends. The CDR3 consists of 14 residues. Method: immunoSEQ multiplex PCR; TCRdb's copy keeps in-frame clones and lacks some. Found here are about 130,000 clones, 90% to 95% of them singletons; the top ten hold 2.5% to 3%. Comment on this clone: The antigen is unknown.

The sample in question was peripheral blood, obtained on day 0 of AZD1222 vaccination. The TCR originated in an adult in good health. The chain has TRBV30 and TRBJ1-3; D remains ambiguous. CDR3 region: CAWTRRGSGNTIYF. CDR3 nucleotide sequence: TGTGCCTGGACCCGGCGGGGCTCTGGAAACACCATATATTTT. The entire variable domain, with the rest obtained from reference TRBV30 and TRBJ1-3, is as follows: SQTIHQWPATLVQPVGSPLSLECTVEGTSNPNLYWYRQAAGRGLQLLFYSVGIGQISSEVPQNLSASRPQDRQFILSSKKLLLSDSGFYLCAWTRRGSGNTIYFGEGSWLTVV.